The source of this TCR beta chain is a study of monozygotic twins with inflammatory bowel disease. General observations from the study: IBD patients had lower TCRbeta diversity (inverse Simpson) than healthy co-twins. Especially where disease activity was present, IBD patients had fewer clonotypes in common with others than healthy twins did.

Concerning this clonotype: Its antigen is as yet unknown.

It was around 3,500 ng of total RNA that each TCR library used. TCRdb re-called the 5' RACE reads, yielding one record per CDR3 amino acid sequence without DNA. The specimen's table records about 380,000 distinct CDR3 sequences. The sequenced sample consisted of blood. The sequence was obtained from a human donor with ulcerative colitis or Crohn's disease, or a healthy co-twin of an affected twin (not recorded which).

The CDR3 here is CASSLGSSGGRETQYF. This chain joins TRBV7-6 and TRBJ2-5; the D gene TCRdb calls, TRBD2, cannot be checked with no DNA. The V gene's germline CDR1 is SGHVS and CDR2 FNYEAQ. This CDR3 has 16 amino acids.